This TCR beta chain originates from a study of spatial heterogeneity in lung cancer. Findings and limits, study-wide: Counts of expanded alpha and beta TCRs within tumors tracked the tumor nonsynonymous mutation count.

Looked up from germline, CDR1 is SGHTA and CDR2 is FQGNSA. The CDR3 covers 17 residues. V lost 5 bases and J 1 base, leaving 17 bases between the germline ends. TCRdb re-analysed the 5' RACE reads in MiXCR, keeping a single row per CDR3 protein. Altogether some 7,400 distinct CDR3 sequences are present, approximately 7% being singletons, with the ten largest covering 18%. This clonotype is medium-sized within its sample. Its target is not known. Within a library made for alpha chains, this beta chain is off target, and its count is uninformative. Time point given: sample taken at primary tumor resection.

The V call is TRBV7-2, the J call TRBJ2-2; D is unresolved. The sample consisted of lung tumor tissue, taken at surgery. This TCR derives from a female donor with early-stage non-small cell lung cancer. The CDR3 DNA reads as TGTGCCAGCAGCACCCAAAGGACCGGCTGGAACACCGGGGAGCTGTTTTTT. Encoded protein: CASSTQRTGWNTGELFF.